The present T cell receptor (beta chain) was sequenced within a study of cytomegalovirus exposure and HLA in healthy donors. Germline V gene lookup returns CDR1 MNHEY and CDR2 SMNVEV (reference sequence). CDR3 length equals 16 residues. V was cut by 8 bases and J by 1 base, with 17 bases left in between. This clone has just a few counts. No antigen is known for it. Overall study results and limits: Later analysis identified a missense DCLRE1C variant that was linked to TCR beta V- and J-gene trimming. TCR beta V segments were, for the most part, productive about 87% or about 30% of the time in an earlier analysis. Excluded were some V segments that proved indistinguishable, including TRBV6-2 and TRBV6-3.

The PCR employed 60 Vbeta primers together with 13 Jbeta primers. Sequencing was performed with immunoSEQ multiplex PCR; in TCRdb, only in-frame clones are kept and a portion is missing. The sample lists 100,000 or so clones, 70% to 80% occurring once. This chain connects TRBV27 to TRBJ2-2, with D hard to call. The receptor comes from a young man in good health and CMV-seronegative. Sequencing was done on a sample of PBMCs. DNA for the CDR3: TGTGCCAGCGGGCCCCGACAAGGCCTGAACACCGGGGAGCTGTTTTTT. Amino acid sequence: CASGPRQGLNTGELFF.